The rows below give T cell receptor beta chains drawn from one sample of a study of beta chain features in type 1 diabetes. Clones were sequenced by immunoSEQ multiplex PCR, and TCRdb holds only the in-frame ones, with some missing. The sample holds around 250,000 clones; roughly 70% are singletons and the top ten take around 0.057%. Source material: naive CD4+ T cells from blood. The receptors originated from a man aged 25 to 45 in good health. Both conserved end residues are part of each CDR3. A D gene is named only where the DNA matches it firmly. Where a row states a size, it is once, few, many or the class of an expanded clone; other rows omit it.

v_gene: TRBV7-9
abundance: NA
d_gene: NA
j_gene: TRBJ2-5
CDR3aa: CASSYGSQGRIQTQYF
CDR3nt: TGTGCCAGCAGCTACGGGTCCCAGGGGAGGATTCAGACCCAGTACTTC

v_gene: TRBV5-6
abundance: NA
d_gene: NA
j_gene: TRBJ2-3
CDR3aa: CASSLGGSTDTQYF
CDR3nt: TGTGCCAGCAGCTTGGGGGGCAGCACAGATACGCAGTATTTT

v_gene: TRBV30
abundance: NA
d_gene: NA
j_gene: TRBJ2-1
CDR3aa: CAWRAVSYNEQFF
CDR3nt: TGTGCCTGGAGGGCCGTTTCCTACAATGAGCAGTTCTTC

v_gene: TRBV30
abundance: NA
d_gene: NA
j_gene: TRBJ1-6
CDR3aa: CAWSPNQNSPLHF
CDR3nt: TGTGCCTGGAGTCCGAACCAAAATTCACCCCTCCACTTT

v_gene: TRBV7-2
abundance: NA
d_gene: NA
j_gene: TRBJ1-6
CDR3aa: CASSPGGKRNSPLHF
CDR3nt: TGTGCCAGCAGCCCAGGTGGGAAGCGAAATTCACCCCTCCACTTT

v_gene: TRBV4-2
abundance: NA
d_gene: NA
j_gene: TRBJ2-6
CDR3aa: CASSQDGTGLSGANVLTF
CDR3nt: TGTGCCAGCAGCCAAGACGGAACAGGGCTCTCTGGGGCCAACGTCCTGACTTTC

v_gene: TRBV30
abundance: few
d_gene: NA
j_gene: TRBJ2-7
CDR3aa: CAWSVRREQYF
CDR3nt: TGTGCCTGGAGTGTACGACGCGAGCAGTACTTC

v_gene: TRBV5-1
abundance: NA
d_gene: TRBD1
j_gene: TRBJ1-6
CDR3aa: CASSLGRRDSDYSPLHF
CDR3nt: TGCGCCAGCAGCTTGGGCCGCAGGGACAGCGATTATTCACCCCTCCACTTT

v_gene: TRBV30
abundance: NA
d_gene: TRBD2
j_gene: TRBJ2-7
CDR3aa: CAWSASGSYEQYF
CDR3nt: TGTGCCTGGAGTGCTAGCGGCTCCTACGAGCAGTACTTC

v_gene: TRBV30
abundance: NA
d_gene: NA
j_gene: TRBJ1-1
CDR3aa: CAWSPLVEAFF
CDR3nt: TGTGCCTGGAGTCCCCTAGTCGAAGCTTTCTTT

v_gene: TRBV29-1
abundance: NA
d_gene: NA
j_gene: TRBJ2-4
CDR3aa: CSVIRGSVAKNIQYF
CDR3nt: TGCAGCGTTATCAGGGGTTCGGTAGCCAAAAACATTCAGTACTTC

v_gene: TRBV30
abundance: NA
d_gene: TRBD1
j_gene: TRBJ1-2
CDR3aa: CAWSGQGQGASGYTF
CDR3nt: TGTGCCTGGAGTGGCCAAGGACAGGGGGCGTCGGGCTACACCTTC

v_gene: TRBV29-1
abundance: NA
d_gene: NA
j_gene: TRBJ1-1
CDR3aa: CSVGNKNTEAFF
CDR3nt: TGCAGCGTTGGGAATAAGAACACTGAAGCTTTCTTT

v_gene: TRBV2
abundance: NA
d_gene: TRBD1
j_gene: TRBJ2-7
CDR3aa: CASETGYKQYF
CDR3nt: TGTGCCAGCGAGACAGGGTATAAGCAGTACTTC

v_gene: TRBV29-1
abundance: few
d_gene: NA
j_gene: TRBJ2-7
CDR3aa: CSSRSGPTYEQYF
CDR3nt: TGCAGCTCTCGTTCTGGACCGACCTACGAGCAGTACTTC

v_gene: TRBV30
abundance: NA
d_gene: NA
j_gene: TRBJ2-6
CDR3aa: CAWSGGPSGANVLTF
CDR3nt: TGTGCCTGGAGTGGCGGACCCTCTGGGGCCAACGTCCTGACTTTC

v_gene: TRBV7-9
abundance: NA
d_gene: NA
j_gene: TRBJ2-5
CDR3aa: CASSLWGTETQYF
CDR3nt: TGTGCCAGCAGCTTGTGGGGGACAGAGACCCAGTACTTC

v_gene: TRBV10-3
abundance: NA
d_gene: NA
j_gene: TRBJ2-5
CDR3aa: CAISGSQETQYF
CDR3nt: TGTGCCATCTCCGGGAGCCAAGAGACCCAGTACTTC

v_gene: TRBV5-1
abundance: NA
d_gene: NA
j_gene: TRBJ2-7
CDR3aa: CASSLEGDPGSYEQYF
CDR3nt: TGCGCCAGCAGCTTGGAGGGGGACCCCGGCTCCTACGAGCAGTACTTC

v_gene: TRBV30
abundance: few
d_gene: NA
j_gene: TRBJ2-7
CDR3aa: CAWSVGLGASVDEQYF
CDR3nt: TGTGCCTGGAGTGTAGGTTTAGGGGCTTCGGTGGACGAGCAGTACTTC

v_gene: TRBV4-3
abundance: NA
d_gene: TRBD2
j_gene: TRBJ2-7
CDR3aa: CASSPGAAGGNYEQYF
CDR3nt: TGCGCCAGCAGCCCCGGTGCCGCGGGAGGTAACTACGAGCAGTACTTC

v_gene: TRBV25-1
abundance: NA
d_gene: TRBD2
j_gene: TRBJ2-3
CDR3aa: CASTSGGGPDTQYF
CDR3nt: TGTGCCAGCACTTCGGGAGGTGGGCCAGATACGCAGTATTTT

v_gene: TRBV2
abundance: NA
d_gene: NA
j_gene: TRBJ2-1
CDR3aa: CASGGRTSSYNEQFF
CDR3nt: TGTGCCAGCGGGGGCCGGACGAGCTCCTACAATGAGCAGTTCTTC

v_gene: TRBV29-1
abundance: few
d_gene: NA
j_gene: TRBJ1-1
CDR3aa: CSVSLGRAALEAFF
CDR3nt: TGCAGCGTCTCCTTGGGCCGGGCGGCCTTGGAAGCTTTCTTT

v_gene: TRBV7-2
abundance: NA
d_gene: NA
j_gene: TRBJ2-1
CDR3aa: CASSASVYNEQFF
CDR3nt: TGTGCCAGCAGCGCGTCTGTCTACAATGAGCAGTTCTTC

v_gene: TRBV4-2
abundance: NA
d_gene: NA
j_gene: TRBJ2-5
CDR3aa: CASSQDWADLQETQYF
CDR3nt: TGTGCCAGCAGCCAAGATTGGGCGGACCTTCAAGAGACCCAGTACTTC

v_gene: TRBV7-6
abundance: once
d_gene: NA
j_gene: TRBJ2-5
CDR3aa: CASSLIDQETQYF
CDR3nt: TGTGCCAGCAGCTTAATCGACCAAGAGACCCAGTACTTC

v_gene: TRBV29-1
abundance: NA
d_gene: NA
j_gene: TRBJ2-5
CDR3aa: CSVEGQVGSPLDF
CDR3nt: TGCAGCGTTGAAGGACAGGTCGGCTCCCCTCTGGACTTC

v_gene: TRBV7-2
abundance: NA
d_gene: NA
j_gene: TRBJ2-7
CDR3aa: CASSLAGGQAEQYF
CDR3nt: TGTGCCAGCAGCTTAGCGGGAGGCCAGGCCGAGCAGTACTTC

v_gene: TRBV30
abundance: NA
d_gene: NA
j_gene: TRBJ2-1
CDR3aa: CAWMSDNEQFF
CDR3nt: TGTGCCTGGATGTCAGACAATGAGCAGTTCTTC

v_gene: TRBV6-5
abundance: NA
d_gene: NA
j_gene: TRBJ2-1
CDR3aa: CASSRGDLGNNEQFF
CDR3nt: TGTGCCAGCAGCCGAGGGGATTTAGGTAACAATGAGCAGTTCTTC

v_gene: TRBV29-1
abundance: few
d_gene: NA
j_gene: TRBJ1-5
CDR3aa: CSVETRRNQPQHF
CDR3nt: TGCAGCGTTGAAACCCGGAGGAATCAGCCCCAGCATTTT